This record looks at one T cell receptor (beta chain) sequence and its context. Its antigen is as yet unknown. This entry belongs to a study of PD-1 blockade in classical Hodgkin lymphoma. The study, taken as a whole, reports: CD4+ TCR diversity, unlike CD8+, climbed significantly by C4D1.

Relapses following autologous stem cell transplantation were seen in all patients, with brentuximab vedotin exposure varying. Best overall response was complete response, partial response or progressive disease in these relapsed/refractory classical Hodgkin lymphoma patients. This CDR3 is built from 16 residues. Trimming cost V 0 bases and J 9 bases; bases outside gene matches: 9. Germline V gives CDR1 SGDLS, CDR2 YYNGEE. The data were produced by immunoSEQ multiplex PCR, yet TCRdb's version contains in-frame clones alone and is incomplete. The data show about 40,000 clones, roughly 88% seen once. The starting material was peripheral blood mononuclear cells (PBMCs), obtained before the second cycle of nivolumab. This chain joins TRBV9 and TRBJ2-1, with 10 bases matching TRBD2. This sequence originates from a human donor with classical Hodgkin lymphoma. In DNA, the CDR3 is TGTGCCAGCAGCGTAGAGCCCCTAGCGGGAGCGGTTGAGCAGTTCTTC. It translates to CASSVEPLAGAVEQFF.